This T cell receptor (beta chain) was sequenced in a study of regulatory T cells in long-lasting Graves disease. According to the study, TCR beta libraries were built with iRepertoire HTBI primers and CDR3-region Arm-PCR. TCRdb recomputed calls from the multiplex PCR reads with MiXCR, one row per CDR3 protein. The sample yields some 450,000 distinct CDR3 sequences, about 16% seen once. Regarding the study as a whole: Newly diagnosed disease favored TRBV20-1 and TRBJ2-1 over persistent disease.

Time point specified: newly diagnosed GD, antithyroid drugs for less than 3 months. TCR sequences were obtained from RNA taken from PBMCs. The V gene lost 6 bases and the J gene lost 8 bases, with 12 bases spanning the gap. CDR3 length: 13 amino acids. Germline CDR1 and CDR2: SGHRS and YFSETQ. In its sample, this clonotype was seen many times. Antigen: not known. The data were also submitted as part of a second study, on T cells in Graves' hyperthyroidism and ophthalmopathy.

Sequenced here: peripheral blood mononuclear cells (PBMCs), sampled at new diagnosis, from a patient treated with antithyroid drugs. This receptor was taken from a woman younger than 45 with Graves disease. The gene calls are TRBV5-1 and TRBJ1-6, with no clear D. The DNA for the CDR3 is TGCGCCAGCAAAGAGGAGGGAGATTCACCCCTCCACTTT. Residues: CASKEEGDSPLHF.